The following is a T cell receptor (beta chain) sequence with its context. Its matching antigen is unknown. The data derive from a study of cytomegalovirus exposure and HLA in healthy donors. The germline V and J ends were trimmed by 1 base and 8 bases, with 15 bases remaining between them. This CDR3 contains 14 residues. The germline CDR1 and CDR2 sequences are GTSNPN and SVGIG (reference sequence). Study-wide points: In a later analysis, TCR beta V- and J-gene trimming showed a link to a missense DCLRE1C variant. Within the data, a cluster of highly shared sequence variants was likely a sequencing artifact. Other equally common chains were less clonally expanded than HLA-associated TCR beta chains, a later analysis showed.

It was with 60 Vbeta and 13 Jbeta primers that the PCR ran. Repertoires were generated with immunoSEQ multiplex PCR, while TCRdb's copy carries only in-frame clones and drops some. The sample has approximately 110,000 clones; 67% are singletons. The TCR was taken from a man between 18 and 35 years old in good health and CMV-seropositive. Source material: PBMCs. The chain uses TRBV30 and TRBJ2-1; D may be TRBD2 (7 bases). The CDR3 DNA sequence: TGTGCCTGGAGTGGGGGGGGCGCCGTCTATGAGCAGTTCTTC. This translates into CAWSGGGAVYEQFF.